A single TCR beta chain is shown here with its context. Its specificity is unknown. Primers for the PCR totalled 60 Vbeta and 13 Jbeta. In the authors' workflow: In a later analysis, 79 million or so unique TCR beta chains included roughly 11 million shared by two or more donors. Assay: immunoSEQ multiplex PCR; the TCRdb copy retains only in-frame clones and omits some. V, J and clone size are taken as reported in that table, and D and trimming were inferred from the DNA itself. The sample includes approximately 200,000 clones, 79% of them seen just once. This sample was included in a study of cytomegalovirus exposure and HLA in healthy donors. Study results and limitations: Associated with HLA alleles at 0.05 false discovery rate in a later analysis were about 17,000 TCR beta sequences. The study flagged roughly 160 TCR beta chains as cytomegalovirus-associated.

Germline CDR1 and CDR2: ENHRY and SYGVKD. The ends lost 7 bases at V and 4 bases at J; junction bases unmatched: 0. The CDR3 covers 13 residues. This clonotype was obtained from a woman aged 25 to 45 in good health and CMV-seropositive. The source material was PBMCs. The chain has TRBV10-3 and TRBJ2-1; TRBD2 matches at 11 bases. As DNA, the CDR3 is TGTGCCATCACTAGCGGGGGGTACAATGAGCAGTTCTTC. Amino acid sequence: CAITSGGYNEQFF.